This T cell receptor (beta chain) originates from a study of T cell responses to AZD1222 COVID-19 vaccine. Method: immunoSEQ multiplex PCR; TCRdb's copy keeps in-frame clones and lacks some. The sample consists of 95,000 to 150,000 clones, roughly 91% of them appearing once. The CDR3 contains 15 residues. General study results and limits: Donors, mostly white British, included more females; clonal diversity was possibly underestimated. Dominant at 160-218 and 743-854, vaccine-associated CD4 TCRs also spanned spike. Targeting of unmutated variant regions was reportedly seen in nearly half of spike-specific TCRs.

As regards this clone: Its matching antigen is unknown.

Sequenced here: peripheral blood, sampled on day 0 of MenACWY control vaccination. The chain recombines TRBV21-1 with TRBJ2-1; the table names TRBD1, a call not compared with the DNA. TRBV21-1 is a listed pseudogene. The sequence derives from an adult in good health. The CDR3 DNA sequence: TGTGCCACCCTGATACGGACACCGCCTGCCAATGAGCAGTTCTTC. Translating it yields CATLIRTPPANEQFF.